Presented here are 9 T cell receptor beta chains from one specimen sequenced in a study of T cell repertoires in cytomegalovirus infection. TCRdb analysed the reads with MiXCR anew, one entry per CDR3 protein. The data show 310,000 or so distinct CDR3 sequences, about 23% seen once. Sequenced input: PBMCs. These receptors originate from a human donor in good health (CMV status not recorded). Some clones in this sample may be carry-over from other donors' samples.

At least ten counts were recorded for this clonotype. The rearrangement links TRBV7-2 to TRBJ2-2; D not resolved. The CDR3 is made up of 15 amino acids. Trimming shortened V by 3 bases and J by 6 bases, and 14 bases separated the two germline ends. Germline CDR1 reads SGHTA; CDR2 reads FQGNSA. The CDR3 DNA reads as TGTGCCAGCAGCTTGTCTGGCTATCTGGCCGGGGAGCTGTTTTTT. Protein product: CASSLSGYLAGELFF. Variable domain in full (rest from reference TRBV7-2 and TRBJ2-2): GAGVSQSPSNKVTEKGKDVELRCDPISGHTALYWYRQSLGQGLEFLIYFQGNSAPDKSGLPSDRFSAERTGGSVSTLTIQRTQQEDSAVYLCASSLSGYLAGELFFGEGSRLTVL.

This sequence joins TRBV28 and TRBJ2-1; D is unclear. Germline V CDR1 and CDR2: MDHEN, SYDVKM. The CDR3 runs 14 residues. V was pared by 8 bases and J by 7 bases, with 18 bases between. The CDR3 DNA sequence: TGTGCCAGCCAGGTGGGCAGCCGATGGAATGAGCAGTTCTTC. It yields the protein CASQVGSRWNEQFF. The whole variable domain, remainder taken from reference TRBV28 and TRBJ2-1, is DVKVTQSSRYLVKRTGEKVFLECVQDMDHENMFWYRQDPGLGLRLIYFSYDVKMKEKGDIPEGYSVSREKKERFSLILESASTNQTSMYLCASQVGSRWNEQFFGPGTRLTVL.

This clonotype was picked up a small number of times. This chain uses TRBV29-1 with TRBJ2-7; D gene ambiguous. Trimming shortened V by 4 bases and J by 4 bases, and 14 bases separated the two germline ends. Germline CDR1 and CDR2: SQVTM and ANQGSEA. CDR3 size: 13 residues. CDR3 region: CSVVHSDKYEQYF. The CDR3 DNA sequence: TGCAGCGTTGTGCACAGCGATAAATACGAGCAGTACTTC.

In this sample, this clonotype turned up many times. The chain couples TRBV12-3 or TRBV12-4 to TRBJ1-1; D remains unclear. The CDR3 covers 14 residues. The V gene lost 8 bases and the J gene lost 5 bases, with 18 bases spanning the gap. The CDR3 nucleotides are TGTGCCAGCGGAACCACACCCCATCGGACTGAAGCTTTCTTT. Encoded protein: CASGTTPHRTEAFF.

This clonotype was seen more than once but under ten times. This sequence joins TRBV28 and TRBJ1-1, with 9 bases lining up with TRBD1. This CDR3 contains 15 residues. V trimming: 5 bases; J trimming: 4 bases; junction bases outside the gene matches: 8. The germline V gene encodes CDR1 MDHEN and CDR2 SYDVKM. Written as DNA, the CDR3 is TGTGCCAGCAGTCCACACAGGGGGCTGGGCACTGAAGCTTTCTTT. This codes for CASSPHRGLGTEAFF.

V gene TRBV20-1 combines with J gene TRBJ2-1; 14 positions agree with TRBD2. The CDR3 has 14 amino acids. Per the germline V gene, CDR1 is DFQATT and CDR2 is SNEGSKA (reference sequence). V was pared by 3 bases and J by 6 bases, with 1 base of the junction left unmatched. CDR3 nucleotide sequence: TGCAGTGCTAGGACTAGCGGGAGGGCCAATGAGCAGTTCTTC. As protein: CSARTSGRANEQFF.

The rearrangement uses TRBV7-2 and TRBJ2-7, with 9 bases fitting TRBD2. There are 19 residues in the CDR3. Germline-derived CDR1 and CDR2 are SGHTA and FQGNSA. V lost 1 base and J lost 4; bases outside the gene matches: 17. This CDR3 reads CASSLVAGGRSGGDYEQYF. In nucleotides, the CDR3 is TGTGCCAGCAGCTTAGTGGCGGGAGGGCGAAGCGGGGGCGATTACGAGCAGTACTTC.

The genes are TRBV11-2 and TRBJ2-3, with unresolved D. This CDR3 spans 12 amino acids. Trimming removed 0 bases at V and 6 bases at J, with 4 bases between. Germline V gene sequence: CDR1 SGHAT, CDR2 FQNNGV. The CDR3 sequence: CASSLESDTQYF. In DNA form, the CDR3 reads TGTGCCAGCAGCTTAGAGTCGGATACGCAGTATTTT.

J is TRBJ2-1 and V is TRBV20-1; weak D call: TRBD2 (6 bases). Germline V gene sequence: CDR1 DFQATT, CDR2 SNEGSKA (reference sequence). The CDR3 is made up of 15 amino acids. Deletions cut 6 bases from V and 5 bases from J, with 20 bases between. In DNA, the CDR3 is TGCAGTGCCCTAAATGCGGCTAGCGCTCACAATGAGCAGTTCTTC. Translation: CSALNAASAHNEQFF.